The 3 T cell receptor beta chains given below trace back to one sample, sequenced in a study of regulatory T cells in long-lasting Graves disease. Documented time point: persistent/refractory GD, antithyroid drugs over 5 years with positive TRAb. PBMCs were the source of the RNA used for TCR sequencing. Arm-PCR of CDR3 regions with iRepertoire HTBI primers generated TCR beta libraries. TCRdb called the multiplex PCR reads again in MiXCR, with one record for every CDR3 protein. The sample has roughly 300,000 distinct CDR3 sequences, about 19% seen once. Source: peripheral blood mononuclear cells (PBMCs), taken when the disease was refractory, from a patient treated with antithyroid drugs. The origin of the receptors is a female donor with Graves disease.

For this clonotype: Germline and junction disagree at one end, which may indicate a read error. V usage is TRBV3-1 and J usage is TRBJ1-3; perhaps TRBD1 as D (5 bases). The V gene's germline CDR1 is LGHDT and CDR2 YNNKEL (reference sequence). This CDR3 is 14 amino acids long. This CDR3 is CASSPQVTGSTIYF. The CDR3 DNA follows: TGTGCCAGCAGCCCACAGGTTACTGGAAGCACCATATATTTT.

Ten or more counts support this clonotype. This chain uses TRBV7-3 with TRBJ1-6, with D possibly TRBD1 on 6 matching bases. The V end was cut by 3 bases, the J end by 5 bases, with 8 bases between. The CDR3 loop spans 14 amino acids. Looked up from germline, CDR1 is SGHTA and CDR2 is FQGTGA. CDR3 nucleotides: TGTGCCAGCAGCTTGGGACACGATAATTCACCCCTCCACTTT. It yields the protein CASSLGHDNSPLHF.

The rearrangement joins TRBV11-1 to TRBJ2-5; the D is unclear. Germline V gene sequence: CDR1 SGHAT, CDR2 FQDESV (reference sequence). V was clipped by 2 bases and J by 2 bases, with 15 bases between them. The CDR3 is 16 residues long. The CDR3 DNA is TGTGCCAGCAGCTTATACCCCGGTTCCCTTCAAGAGACCCAGTACTTC. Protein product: CASSLYPGSLQETQYF.